This T cell receptor (beta chain) stems from a study of blood T cells in healthy people across ages. CDR3 length equals 15 residues. The germline V gene encodes CDR1 ENHRY and CDR2 SYGVKD. V gave up 5 bases and J gave up 7 bases; unmatched junction bases: 11. General observations from the study: It was not possible, with unsorted PBMCs, to conclusively compare naive and antigen-experienced cells. Naive T cell percentage and TCR beta diversity correlated strongly. Per million T cells, TCR beta diversity dropped about linearly as age rose.

To note about this clonotype: Its antigen is undetermined.

The authors ran a second PCR of roughly 6 to 12 cycles using a sample-barcoded 5' primer and a J-beta primer mix. TCRdb fed the 5' RACE reads into MiXCR, producing one record per CDR3 protein. The sample contains approximately 880,000 distinct CDR3 sequences, 40% to 60% of which appear only once. This chain uses TRBV10-3 with TRBJ2-7; 10 nucleotides line up with TRBD1. This receptor was obtained from a man in his thirties or forties in good health. The source material was blood. DNA for the CDR3: TGTGCCATCAGTACTCAGACAGGGGGCTCGGGGGAGCAGTACTTC. This translates into CAISTQTGGSGEQYF.